The next 23 T cell receptor beta chains were all read from a single sample in a study of T cells in localized non-small cell lung cancer. Sequencing was performed with immunoSEQ multiplex PCR; in TCRdb, only in-frame clones are kept and a portion is missing. The sample includes some 53,000 clones, about nine tenths of them seen just once. The source material was peripheral blood, sampled before any cancer treatment. All receptors come from a male donor at least 60 years old with stage III squamous cell lung carcinoma.

The chain links TRBV6-6 to TRBJ2-7, with D perhaps TRBD1 or TRBD2 (5 bases each). Trimming took 0 bases from V and 2 from J, leaving 8 bases between them. Germline-derived CDR1 and CDR2 are MNHNY and SVGAGI (reference sequence). The CDR3 has 14 residues. CDR3 bases: TGTGCCAGCAGTTACTCTGGGACGGCCTACGAGCAGTACTTC. It yields the protein CASSYSGTAYEQYF.

The chain carries TRBV29-1 and TRBJ2-7; D possibly corresponds to TRBD1 (6 bases). V lost 1 base and J 5 bases, leaving 18 bases between the germline ends. This CDR3 comprises 15 residues. Germline V gene data show CDR1 as SQVTM and CDR2 as ANQGSEA. The CDR3 bases are TGCAGCGTTGAAGCCGAAGTCGGACAGAGCAACGAGCAGTACTTC. Its translation is CSVEAEVGQSNEQYF.

The CDR3: CASTAPGDRGYNEQFF. CDR3 DNA sequence: TGTGCCAGCACCGCGCCGGGGGACAGGGGCTACAATGAGCAGTTCTTC. This sequence joins TRBV28 and TRBJ2-1, with 10 positions matching TRBD1. CDR1 is MDHEN and CDR2 is SYDVKM in the germline V gene. Unmatched junction bases numbered 9, after V lost 7 bases and J lost 3 bases. This CDR3 contains 16 residues.

The genes are TRBV7-2 and TRBJ2-3; tentative D call: TRBD2 (5 bases). Trimming removed 5 bases at V and 0 bases at J, with 9 bases between. The CDR3 length is 14 residues. The germline CDR1 and CDR2 sequences are SGHTA and FQGNSA. DNA for the CDR3: TGTGCCAGCAGCGCGCAGCGGAGCACAGATACGCAGTATTTT. Protein sequence: CASSAQRSTDTQYF. Supplemented by reference TRBV7-2 and TRBJ2-3, the full variable domain reads GAGVSQSPSNKVTEKGKDVELRCDPISGHTALYWYRQSLGQGLEFLIYFQGNSAPDKSGLPSDRFSAERTGGSVSTLTIQRTQQEDSAVYLCASSAQRSTDTQYFGPGTRLTVL.

V is TRBV28 and J is TRBJ1-1, with 10 bases identical to TRBD1. CDR1 and CDR2 (germline): MDHEN, SYDVKM. Unmatched junction bases numbered 8, after V lost 6 bases and J lost 7 bases. This CDR3 is 14 amino acids long. CDR3 residues: CASSEGQGLGEAFF. DNA for the CDR3: TGTGCCAGCAGCGAGGGACAGGGGTTGGGTGAAGCTTTCTTT.

The J gene is TRBJ1-1, the V gene TRBV5-6; D is unresolved. Germline CDR1 and CDR2: SGHDT and YYEEEE. Trimming removed 1 base at V and 5 bases at J, with 3 bases between. This CDR3 spans 11 amino acids. DNA for the CDR3: TGTGCCAGCAGCTTGCAAACTGAAGCTTTCTTT. This codes for CASSLQTEAFF.

This chain joins TRBV2 and TRBJ2-2, with TRBD1 identical over 10 bases. CDR3 length: 15 residues. The germline gives CDR1 SNHLY, CDR2 FYNNEI. V was pared by 7 bases and J by 5 bases, with 7 bases of the junction left unmatched. CDR3 residues: CASKTGQGGTGELFF. DNA for the CDR3: TGTGCCAGCAAGACCGGACAGGGGGGAACCGGGGAGCTGTTTTTT. The variable domain in full, with the rest retrieved from reference TRBV2 and TRBJ2-2, is EPEVTQTPSHQVTQMGQEVILRCVPISNHLYFYWYRQILGQKVEFLVSFYNNEISEKSEIFDDQFSVERPDGSNFTLKIRSTKLEDSAMYFCASKTGQGGTGELFFGEGSRLTVL.

The gene calls are TRBV25-1 and TRBJ1-3; D call uncertain. The V end lost 10 bases, the J end lost 0 bases, and 7 bases lay between the germline ends. The germline gives CDR1 MGHDK, CDR2 SYGVNS. The CDR3 covers 12 residues. The CDR3 reads CATRSSGNTIYF. The CDR3, as DNA: TGTGCCACCCGGAGCTCTGGAAACACCATATATTTT. Supplemented by reference TRBV25-1 and TRBJ1-3, the full variable domain reads EADIYQTPRYLVIGTGKKITLECSQTMGHDKMYWYQQDPGMELHLIHYSYGVNSTEKGDLSSESTVSRIRTEHFPLTLESARPSHTSQYLCATRSSGNTIYFGEGSWLTVV.

V gene TRBV28 combines with J gene TRBJ2-4; no definite D call. Germline V gives CDR1 MDHEN, CDR2 SYDVKM. The CDR3 spans 14 residues. V was pared by 3 bases and J by 0 bases, with 6 bases between. CDR3 DNA: TGTGCCAGCAGTTTTTCTCCAGCCAAAAACATTCAGTACTTC. Translated: CASSFSPAKNIQYF.

V and J are TRBV5-1 and TRBJ1-6; TRBD1 matches 8 bases. This CDR3 comprises 16 residues. The trim removed 4 bases at V and 6 bases at J, leaving 9 bases unmatched. Germline V gene lookup returns CDR1 SGHRS and CDR2 YFSETQ. This CDR3 is CASSMSDRGGNSPLHF. The CDR3 coding sequence is TGCGCCAGCAGCATGTCCGACAGGGGCGGTAATTCACCCCTCCACTTT.

The V and J genes are TRBV7-6 and TRBJ2-5; 10 bases are a match to TRBD2. The germline V gene has CDR1 SGHVS and CDR2 FNYEAQ. Unmatched junction bases numbered 19, after V lost 4 bases and J lost 5 bases. The CDR3 is made up of 19 amino acids. The CDR3 sequence: CASSSYEVERGGLTETQYF. The DNA for the CDR3 is TGTGCCAGCAGCTCTTACGAAGTCGAGCGGGGGGGCCTCACCGAGACCCAGTACTTC.

The chain couples TRBV7-2 to TRBJ2-7; D perhaps matches TRBD1 (6 bases). This CDR3 spans 15 amino acids. Germline V gene lookup returns CDR1 SGHTA and CDR2 FQGNSA. The ends were cut back, 1 base at V and 5 bases at J, with 15 bases in the middle. CDR3 region: CASSLEGTRGDEQYF. CDR3 nucleotide sequence: TGTGCCAGCAGCTTAGAGGGGACAAGAGGCGACGAGCAGTACTTC. Complete variable domain (other parts from reference TRBV7-2 and TRBJ2-7): GAGVSQSPSNKVTEKGKDVELRCDPISGHTALYWYRQSLGQGLEFLIYFQGNSAPDKSGLPSDRFSAERTGGSVSTLTIQRTQQEDSAVYLCASSLEGTRGDEQYFGPGTRLTVT.

J is TRBJ1-5 and V is TRBV7-8, with 7 bases lining up with TRBD1. From germline, CDR1 is SGHVS and CDR2 FQNEAQ. V lost 4 bases and J lost 0; bases outside the gene matches: 9. The CDR3 length is 17 residues. The CDR3 sequence is CASSSRQGRGSNQPQHF. The CDR3 DNA follows: TGTGCCAGCAGCTCACGACAGGGAAGGGGTAGCAATCAGCCCCAGCATTTT.

The rearrangement links TRBV27 to TRBJ1-4; D remains unclear. This CDR3 spans 15 amino acids. V was cut by 5 bases and J by 4 bases, with 14 bases left in between. CDR1 is MNHEY and CDR2 is SMNVEV in the germline V gene (reference sequence). Written as DNA, the CDR3 is TGTGCCAGCAGTCCGACCCCAGCGGATAATGAAAAACTGTTTTTT. Its translation: CASSPTPADNEKLFF. Full variable domain (remainder filled in from reference TRBV27 and TRBJ1-4): EAQVTQNPRYLITVTGKKLTVTCSQNMNHEYMSWYRQDPGLGLRQIYYSMNVEVTDKGDVPEGYKVSRKEKRNFPLILESPSPNQTSLYFCASSPTPADNEKLFFGSGTQLSVL.

The CDR3 loop reads CASSLVSGANVLTF. CDR3 bases: TGTGCCAGCAGCTTGGTCTCCGGGGCCAACGTCCTGACTTTC. The chain combines TRBV11-2 with TRBJ2-6; D unresolved. Germline V gives CDR1 SGHAT, CDR2 FQNNGV. Trimming left V 3 bases short and J 4 bases short, with 7 bases between. The CDR3 has 14 amino acids.

This chain uses TRBV12-5 with TRBJ2-5, with D possibly TRBD1 on 6 matching bases. Trimming pared 1 base from V and 4 bases from J, leaving 7 bases between. In germline, CDR1 is LGHNT, CDR2 FRNRAP. The CDR3 is 13 amino acids. In nucleotides, the CDR3 is TGTGCTAGTGGTTTGGGACAGGTAGAGACCCAGTACTTC. Amino acids: CASGLGQVETQYF. The whole variable domain, filled in from reference TRBV12-5 and TRBJ2-5, reads DARVTQTPRHKVTEMGQEVTMRCQPILGHNTVFWYRQTMMQGLELLAYFRNRAPLDDSGMPKDRFSAEMPDATLATLKIQPSEPRDSAVYFCASGLGQVETQYFGPGTRLLVL.

V usage is TRBV2 and J usage is TRBJ1-5; 9 nucleotides line up with TRBD1. The CDR3 is 16 residues long. With V trimmed by 5 bases and J by 3 bases, 8 bases remained unmatched. Looked up from germline, CDR1 is SNHLY and CDR2 is FYNNEI. In nucleotides, the CDR3 is TGTGCCAGCAGTTCTCCGGGACAGGGCTACAATCAGCCCCAGCATTTT. It yields the protein CASSSPGQGYNQPQHF.

The J gene is TRBJ1-1, the V gene TRBV15; D remains ambiguous. CDR3 length equals 14 residues. In germline, CDR1 is LNHNV, CDR2 YYDKDF (reference sequence). The V end lost 3 bases, the J end lost 1 base, and 9 bases lay between the germline ends. Written as DNA, the CDR3 is TGTGCCACCAGCAGCTCCACGCCGAACACTGAAGCTTTCTTT. This encodes CATSSSTPNTEAFF.

The V gene is TRBV4-2, the J gene TRBJ2-6; D perhaps matches TRBD1 (6 bases). This CDR3 spans 17 amino acids. Germline loops: CDR1 LGHNA, CDR2 YNFKEQ. V shed 2 bases and J shed 1 base, with 12 bases lying between them. In DNA form, the CDR3 reads TGTGCCAGCAGCCAAACCGAACAGGGATCTGGGGCCAACGTCCTGACTTTC. Translation gives CASSQTEQGSGANVLTF.

The V call is TRBV10-3, the J call TRBJ2-4; the D gene is possibly TRBD2 (6 bases). Trimming took off 0 bases at V and 0 bases at J, with 9 bases between the two ends. CDR1 is ENHRY and CDR2 is SYGVKD in the germline V gene. The CDR3 length is 16 residues. The CDR3 DNA is TGTGCCATCAGTGAGTCGGGGGGAGGAGCCAAAAACATTCAGTACTTC. It specifies CAISESGGGAKNIQYF.

V is TRBV5-5 and J is TRBJ2-7; no firm D call. Germline-derived CDR1 and CDR2 are SGHKS and YYEKEE (reference sequence). The ends were cut back, 4 bases at V and 12 bases at J, with 26 bases in the middle. This CDR3 comprises 15 residues. CDR3: CASSPTPSGRRIGYF. CDR3 coding DNA: TGTGCCAGCAGCCCAACCCCGTCCGGGCGACGAATCGGGTACTTC.

The CDR3, as DNA: TGTGCCAGCAGTTTAGGATTGACACCCAATGAGCAGTTCTTC. It yields the protein CASSLGLTPNEQFF. The gene calls are TRBV27 and TRBJ2-1; no firm D call. There are 14 residues in the CDR3. CDR1 MNHEY and CDR2 SMNVEV come from the germline V gene (reference sequence). Trimming took 2 bases from V and 6 from J, leaving 11 bases between them.

This clone was observed many times. The gene calls are TRBV9 and TRBJ1-1; possibly TRBD1 for D (5 bases). V shed 0 bases and J shed 10 bases, with 13 bases lying between them. The length of the CDR3 is 13 residues. CDR1 is SGDLS, CDR2 YYNGEE, per germline. The CDR3 DNA sequence: TGTGCCAGCAGCGTAGTACAAGGGGACGGAGCTTTCTTT. This encodes CASSVVQGDGAFF.